The clone carrying this TCR beta chain has only a few counts. Its cognate antigen is unknown. These data are taken from a study of CD8 T cells in ankylosing spondylitis. This CDR3 has 13 residues. V was pared by 6 bases and J by 8 bases, with 14 bases between. Germline V CDR1 and CDR2: LNHDA, SQIVND (reference sequence). General study results and limits: The clones that were linked to disease were reported to be significantly enriched in matched synovial fluid samples from ankylosing spondylitis patients.

One entry per CDR3 protein results from TCRdb running MiXCR on the 5' RACE reads. In the table there are roughly 130,000 distinct CDR3 sequences, over 6.5% of which are singletons. This chain joins TRBV19 and TRBJ1-5; D is uncertain. The source is a male donor with ankylosing spondylitis or in good health (not recorded which). The sequencing sample was made of blood, either unsorted or a sorted T cell fraction (not recorded which). CDR3 bases: TGTGCCAGTAGCCGTTCGGAAACTGAGCCCCAGCATTTT. This codes for CASSRSETEPQHF. Full variable domain (missing parts from reference TRBV19 and TRBJ1-5): DGGITQSPKYLFRKEGQNVTLSCEQNLNHDAMYWYRQDPGQGLRLIYYSQIVNDFQKGDIAEGYSVSREKKESFPLTVTSAQKNPTAFYLCASSRSETEPQHFGDGTRLSIL.